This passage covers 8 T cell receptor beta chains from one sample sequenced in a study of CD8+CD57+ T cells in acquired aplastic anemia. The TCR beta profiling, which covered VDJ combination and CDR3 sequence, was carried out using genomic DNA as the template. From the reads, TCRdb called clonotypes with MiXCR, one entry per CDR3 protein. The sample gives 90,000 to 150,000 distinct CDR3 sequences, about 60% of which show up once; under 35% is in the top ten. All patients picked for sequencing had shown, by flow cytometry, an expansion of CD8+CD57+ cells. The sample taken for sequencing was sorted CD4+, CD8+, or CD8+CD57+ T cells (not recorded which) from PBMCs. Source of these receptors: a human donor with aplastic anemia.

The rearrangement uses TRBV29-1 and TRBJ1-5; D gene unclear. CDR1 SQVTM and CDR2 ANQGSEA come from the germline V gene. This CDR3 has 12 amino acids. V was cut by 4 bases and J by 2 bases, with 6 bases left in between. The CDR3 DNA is TGCAGCGTTGCTTGGGGCAATCAGCCCCAGCATTTT. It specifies CSVAWGNQPQHF.

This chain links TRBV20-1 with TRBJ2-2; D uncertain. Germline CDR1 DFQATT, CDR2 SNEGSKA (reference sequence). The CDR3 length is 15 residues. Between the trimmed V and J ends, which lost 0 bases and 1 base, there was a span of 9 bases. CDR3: CSARDRSKNTGELFF. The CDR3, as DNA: TGCAGTGCTAGAGATCGGTCCAAGAACACCGGGGAGCTGTTTTTT.

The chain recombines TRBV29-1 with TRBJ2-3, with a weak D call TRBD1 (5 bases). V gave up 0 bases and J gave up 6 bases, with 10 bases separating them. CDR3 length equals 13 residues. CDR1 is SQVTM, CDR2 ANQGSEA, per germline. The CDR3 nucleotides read TGCAGCGTTGAAGACAGGGTAGTGGATACGCAGTATTTT. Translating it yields CSVEDRVVDTQYF.

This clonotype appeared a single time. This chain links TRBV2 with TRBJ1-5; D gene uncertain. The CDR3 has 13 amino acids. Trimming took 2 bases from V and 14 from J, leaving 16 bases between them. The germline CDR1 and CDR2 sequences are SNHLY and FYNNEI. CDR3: CASSEYTFSYEHF. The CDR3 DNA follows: TGTGCCAGCAGTGAATACACCTTTAGCTACGAGCATTTT.

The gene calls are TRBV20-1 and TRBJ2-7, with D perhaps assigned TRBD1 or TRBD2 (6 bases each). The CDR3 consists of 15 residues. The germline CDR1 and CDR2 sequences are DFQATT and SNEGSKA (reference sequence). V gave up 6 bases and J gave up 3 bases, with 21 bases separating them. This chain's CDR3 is CSAIEGGQSGYEQYF. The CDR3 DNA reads TGCAGTGCAATCGAGGGAGGACAGTCGGGCTACGAGCAGTACTTC.

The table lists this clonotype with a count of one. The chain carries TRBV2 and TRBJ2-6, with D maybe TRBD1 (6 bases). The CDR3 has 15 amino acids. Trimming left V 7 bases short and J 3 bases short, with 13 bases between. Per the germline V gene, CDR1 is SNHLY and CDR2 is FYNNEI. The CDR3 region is CASTEDSLGANVLTF. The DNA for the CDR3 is TGTGCCAGCACAGAGGACAGCCTTGGGGCCAACGTCCTGACTTTC. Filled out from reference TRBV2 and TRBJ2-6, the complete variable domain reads EPEVTQTPSHQVTQMGQEVILRCVPISNHLYFYWYRQILGQKVEFLVSFYNNEISEKSEIFDDQFSVERPDGSNFTLKIRSTKLEDSAMYFCASTEDSLGANVLTFGAGSRLTVL.

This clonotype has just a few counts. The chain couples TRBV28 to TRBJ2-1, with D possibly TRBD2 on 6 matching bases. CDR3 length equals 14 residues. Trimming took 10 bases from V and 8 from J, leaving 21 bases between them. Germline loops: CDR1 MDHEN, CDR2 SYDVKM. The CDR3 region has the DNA TGTGCCACCCTAATACTAGCATCTGGTGATGAGCAGTTCTTC. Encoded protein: CATLILASGDEQFF.

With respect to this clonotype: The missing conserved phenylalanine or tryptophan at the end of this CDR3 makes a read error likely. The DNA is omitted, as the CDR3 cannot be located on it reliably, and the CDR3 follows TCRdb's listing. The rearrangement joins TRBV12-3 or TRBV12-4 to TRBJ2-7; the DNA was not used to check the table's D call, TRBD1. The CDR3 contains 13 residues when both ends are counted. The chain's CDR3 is CASSFTTSGQVVL.